Here is one TCR beta chain with its context. Its antigen is unknown. Other DNA sequences in this sample translate to the same CDR3. The CDR3 consists of 15 residues. The germline V and J ends were trimmed by 0 bases and 2 bases, with 8 bases remaining between them. From germline, CDR1 is SEHNR and CDR2 FQNEAQ (reference sequence). The data stem from a study of shared clonotypes between healthy human individuals. Study findings and constraints: Relative to their counterparts shared across all four donors, non-shared clonotypes exhibited diminished generation probabilities. Even with large depth, rarefaction showed that sorted-subset sequencing was incomplete.

Sorted-subset replicate PCR reactions were performed with approximately 0.2 ug DNA, corresponding to about 30,000 T cell genomes. Clones were sequenced by immunoSEQ multiplex PCR, and TCRdb holds only the in-frame ones, with some missing. Among about 2 million clones listed, 95% were seen once. V gene TRBV7-9 combines with J gene TRBJ2-1; D remains ambiguous. The sample taken for sequencing was naive CD4+ T cells sorted from blood. Documented subset: CD45RA+ positively selected. The source is a man younger than 35 in good health. The CDR3 region has the DNA TGTGCCAGCAGCTTAGCAGGGTTGGCCTACAATGAGCAGTTCTTC. It is translated as CASSLAGLAYNEQFF.